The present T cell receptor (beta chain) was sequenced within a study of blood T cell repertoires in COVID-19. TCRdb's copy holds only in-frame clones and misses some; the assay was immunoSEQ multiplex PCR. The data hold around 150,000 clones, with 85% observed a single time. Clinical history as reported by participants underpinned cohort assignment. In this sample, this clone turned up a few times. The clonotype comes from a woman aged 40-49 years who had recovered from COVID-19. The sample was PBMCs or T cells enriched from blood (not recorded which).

The CDR3 nucleotides read TGCGCCACCCCAGAACTAGCGGGAGTCTTTGAGCAGTTCTTC. This translates into CATPELAGVFEQFF. The gene calls are TRBV10-1 and TRBJ2-1; the match to TRBD2 covers 11 bases. The V and J ends lost 10 bases and 9 bases, in that order; junction bases with no gene match: 11. CDR1 is WNHNN and CDR2 is SYGVQD in the germline V gene (reference sequence). The length of the CDR3 is 14 residues.